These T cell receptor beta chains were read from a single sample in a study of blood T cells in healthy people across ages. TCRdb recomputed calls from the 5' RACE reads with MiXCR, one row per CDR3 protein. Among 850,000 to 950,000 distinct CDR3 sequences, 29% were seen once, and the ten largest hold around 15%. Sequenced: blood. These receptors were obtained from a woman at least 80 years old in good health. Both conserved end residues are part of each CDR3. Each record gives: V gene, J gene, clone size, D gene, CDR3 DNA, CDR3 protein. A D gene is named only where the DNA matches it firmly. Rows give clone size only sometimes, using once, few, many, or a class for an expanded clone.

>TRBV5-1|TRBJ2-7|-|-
TGCGCCAGCAGCTTGGCGAGCCCCTCCTACAATGAGCAGTACTTC
CASSLASPSYNEQYF
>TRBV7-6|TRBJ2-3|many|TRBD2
TGTGCCAGCAGCTCGCGGGGGGGCATGTATACGCAGTATTTT
CASSSRGGMYTQYF
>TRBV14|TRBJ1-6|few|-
TGTGCCAGCAGCCAGTACACAGGGAAACCCCTCCACTTT
CASSQYTGKPLHF
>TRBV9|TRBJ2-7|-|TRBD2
TGTGCCAGCAGCGTAGCTATCGGGCCTAGCGGGACGACTTACGAGCAGTACTTC
CASSVAIGPSGTTYEQYF
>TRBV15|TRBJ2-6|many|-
TGTGCCACCAGCAGAACCGGGACAAAACTCTCTGGGGCCAACGTCCTGACTTTC
CATSRTGTKLSGANVLTF
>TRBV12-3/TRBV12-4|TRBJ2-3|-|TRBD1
TGTGCCAGCAGTTTGGGTCGGAGGGGACAGGGTGAAGATGCGCAGTATTTT
CASSLGRRGQGEDAQYF
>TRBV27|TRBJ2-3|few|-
TGTGCCAGCAGTTTATCCGGACGACATACCCCAGATACGCAGTATTTT
CASSLSGRHTPDTQYF
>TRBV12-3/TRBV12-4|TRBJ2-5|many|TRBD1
TGTGCCAGCAGTTTTTTCGGCTCGACAGGGGGAGAGACCCAGTACTTC
CASSFFGSTGGETQYF
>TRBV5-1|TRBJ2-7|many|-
TGCGCCAGCAGCGCCCCCGGAGTGGGGGAGCAGTACTTC
CASSAPGVGEQYF
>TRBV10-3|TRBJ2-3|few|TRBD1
TGTGCCATCACAGACGGCAGGGGGTTAACAGATACGCAGTATTTT
CAITDGRGLTDTQYF
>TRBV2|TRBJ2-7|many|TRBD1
TGTGCCAGCAGGGCAGGGGGCTCCTACGAGCAGTACTTC
CASRAGGSYEQYF
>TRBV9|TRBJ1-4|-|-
TGTGCCAGCAGCGAATGGCCCGGGCAGGGTTACGAAAAACTGTTTTTT
CASSEWPGQGYEKLFF
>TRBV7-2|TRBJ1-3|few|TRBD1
TGTGCCAGCAGCTCCCGGGACAGTGGAAACACCATATATTTT
CASSSRDSGNTIYF
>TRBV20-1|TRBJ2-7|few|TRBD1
TGCAGTGCGCAAGACAGGGGGAGGTCCTACGAGCAGTACTTC
CSAQDRGRSYEQYF
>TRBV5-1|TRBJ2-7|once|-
TGCGCCAGCAGCTTGGCCGGGACCCACTACGAGCAGTACTTC
CASSLAGTHYEQYF
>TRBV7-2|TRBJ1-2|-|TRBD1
TGTGCCAGCAGCCAAAGCCGGGGACAGAGGACCTATGGCTACACCTTC
CASSQSRGQRTYGYTF
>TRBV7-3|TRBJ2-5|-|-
TGTGCCAGCAGCTTACAGGGACGGGGAGAGACCCAGTACTTC
CASSLQGRGETQYF
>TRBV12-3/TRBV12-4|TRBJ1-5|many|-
TGTGCCAGCAGTAAGGGGATTAGCAATCAGCCCCAGCATTTT
CASSKGISNQPQHF
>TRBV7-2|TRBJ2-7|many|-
TGTGCCAGCAGCTTAAAAAGCGTTTCCTACGAGCAGTACTTC
CASSLKSVSYEQYF
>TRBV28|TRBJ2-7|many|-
TGTGCCAGCAGTTTCTACTTTTTGACAGGCTCCTACGAGCAGTACTTC
CASSFYFLTGSYEQYF
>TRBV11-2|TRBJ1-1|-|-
TGTGCCAGCAGCTTTTGGAGGAACACTGAAGCTTTCTTT
CASSFWRNTEAFF
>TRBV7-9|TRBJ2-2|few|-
TGTGCCAGCAGCCCCCCTCGGTCGAACACCGGGGAGCTGTTTTTT
CASSPPRSNTGELFF
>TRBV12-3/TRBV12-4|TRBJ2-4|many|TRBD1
TGTGCCAGCAGTTTAGGAGGGACAGGGAGGAACATTCAGTACTTC
CASSLGGTGRNIQYF
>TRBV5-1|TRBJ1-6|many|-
TGCGCCAGCAGCTTGAATGTGGAGAATTCACCCCTCCACTTT
CASSLNVENSPLHF
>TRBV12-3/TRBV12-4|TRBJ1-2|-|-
TGTGCCAGCAGTTTAAGCGTGCAGGGCTATGGCTACACCTTC
CASSLSVQGYGYTF
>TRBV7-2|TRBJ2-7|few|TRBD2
TGTGCCAGCAGCCTCCAGCGACTAGCGGGGGGGCAGGACGAGCAGTACTTC
CASSLQRLAGGQDEQYF
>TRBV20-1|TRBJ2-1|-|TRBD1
TGCAGTGCTATCACCGGGACAGGGGGCTACAGTGAGCAGTTCTTC
CSAITGTGGYSEQFF
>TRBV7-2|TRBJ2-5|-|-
TGTGCCAGCTTAGGAGGGTGGGGTAAAGAGACCCAGTACTTC
CASLGGWGKETQYF
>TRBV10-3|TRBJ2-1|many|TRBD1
TGTGCCATCACCGCCGGGACAGGGGCGGCTGAGCAGTTCTTC
CAITAGTGAAEQFF
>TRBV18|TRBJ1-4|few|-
TGTGCCAGCTCATTTTCCTCAGGAGCGGGGGACGAAAAACTGTTTTTT
CASSFSSGAGDEKLFF
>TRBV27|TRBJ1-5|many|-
TGTGCCTCCCGTTCCGGGACGGTTAGCAATCAGCCCCAGCATTTT
CASRSGTVSNQPQHF
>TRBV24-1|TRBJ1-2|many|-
TGTGCCACCAGTGATTTCCAGGGCGATGGCTACACCTTC
CATSDFQGDGYTF
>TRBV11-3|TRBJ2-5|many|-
TGTGCCAGCAGCTTACCTGGGATCGGAGAGACCCAGTACTTC
CASSLPGIGETQYF
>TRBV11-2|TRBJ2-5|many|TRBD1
TGTGCCAGCAGCAACGAGGGCCCTGACAGGGAACTCGAGCCTTACCAAGAGACCCAGTACTTC
CASSNEGPDRELEPYQETQYF
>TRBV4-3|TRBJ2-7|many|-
TGCGCCAGCAGCCAAGGCGCCCAGCCGTCCTACGAGCAGTACTTC
CASSQGAQPSYEQYF
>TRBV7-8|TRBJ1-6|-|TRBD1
TGTGCCAGCAGACCCAGGGGGCTCAATTCACCCCCCCACTTT
CASRPRGLNSPPHF
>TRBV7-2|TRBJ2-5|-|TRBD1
TGTGCCAGCAGCCCCGGACAGGCACAGACCCAGTACTTC
CASSPGQAQTQYF
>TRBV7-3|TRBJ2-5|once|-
TGTGCCAGCAGCTCCTCGGCACTCCAAGAGACCCAGTACTTC
CASSSSALQETQYF
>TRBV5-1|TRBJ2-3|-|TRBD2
TGCGCCAGCAGCTTGTATAGCGGGGTAACCACAGATACGCAGTATTTT
CASSLYSGVTTDTQYF
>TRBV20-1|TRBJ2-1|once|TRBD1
TGCAGTGCCGGGGGACAGGAACCCTCCTACAATGAGCAGTTCTTC
CSAGGQEPSYNEQFF
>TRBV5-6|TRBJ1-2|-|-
TGTGCCAGCAGCTTGCCGGGGGAGAACTATGGCTACACCTTC
CASSLPGENYGYTF
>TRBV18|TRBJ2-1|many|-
TGTGCCAGCTCACCAACCCACCGAGGAGATCTGTACAATGAGCAGTTCTTC
CASSPTHRGDLYNEQFF
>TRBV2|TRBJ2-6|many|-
TGTGCCAGCAGTGACAGGCTCTCTGGGGCCAACGTCCTGACTTTC
CASSDRLSGANVLTF
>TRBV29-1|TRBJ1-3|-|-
TGCAGCGGAACAGGGATGTCTGGAAACACCATATATTTT
CSGTGMSGNTIYF
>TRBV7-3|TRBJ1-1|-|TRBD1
TGTGCCAGCAGCTTAGGGACAGGGGGCTTGGACACCGAAGCTTTCTTT
CASSLGTGGLDTEAFF
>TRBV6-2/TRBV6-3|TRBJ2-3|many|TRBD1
TGTGCCAGCCACGCCCAGGGGGCTAGCACAGATACGCAGTATTTT
CASHAQGASTDTQYF
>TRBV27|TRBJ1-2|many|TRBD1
TGTGCCAGCAGTTTCTCCGGGACAGGGATGGGCGGCTACACCTTC
CASSFSGTGMGGYTF
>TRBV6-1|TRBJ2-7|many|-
TGTGCCAGCAGTGCGGGGGGCTCCCGCTACGAGCAGTACTTC
CASSAGGSRYEQYF
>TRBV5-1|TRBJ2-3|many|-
TGTGCCAGCAGCTTAGTAGGACAGAGCACAGATACGCAGTATTTT
CASSLVGQSTDTQYF
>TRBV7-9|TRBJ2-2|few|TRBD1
TGTGCCAGCGCTTGGGGACAGTTCGGGGAGCTGTTTTTT
CASAWGQFGELFF
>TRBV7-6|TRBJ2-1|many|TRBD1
TGTGCCAGCAGCTATGGACAGGGTGGGAATGAGCAGTTCTTC
CASSYGQGGNEQFF
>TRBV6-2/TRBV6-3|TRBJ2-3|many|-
TGTGCCAGCAGTTCTGGGACCAGCACAGATACGCAGTATTTT
CASSSGTSTDTQYF
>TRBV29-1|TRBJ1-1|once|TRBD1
TGCAGCGTGAAGTTACCCGGGACAGGAAATATGAACACTGAAGCTTTCTTT
CSVKLPGTGNMNTEAFF